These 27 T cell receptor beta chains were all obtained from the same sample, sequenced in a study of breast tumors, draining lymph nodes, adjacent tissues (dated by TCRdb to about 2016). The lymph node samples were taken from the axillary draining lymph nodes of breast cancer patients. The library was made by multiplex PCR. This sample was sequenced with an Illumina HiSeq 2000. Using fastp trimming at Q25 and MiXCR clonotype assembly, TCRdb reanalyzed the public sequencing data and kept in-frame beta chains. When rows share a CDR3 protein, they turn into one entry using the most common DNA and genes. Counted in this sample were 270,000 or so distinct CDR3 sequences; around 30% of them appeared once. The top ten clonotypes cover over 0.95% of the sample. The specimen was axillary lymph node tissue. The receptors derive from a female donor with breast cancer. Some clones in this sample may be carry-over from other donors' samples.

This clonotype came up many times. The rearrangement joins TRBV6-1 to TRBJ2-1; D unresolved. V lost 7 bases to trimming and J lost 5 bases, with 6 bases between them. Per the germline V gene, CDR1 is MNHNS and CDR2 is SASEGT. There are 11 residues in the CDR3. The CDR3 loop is CASTGDNEQFF. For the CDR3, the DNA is TGTGCCAGCACTGGAGACAATGAGCAGTTCTTC.

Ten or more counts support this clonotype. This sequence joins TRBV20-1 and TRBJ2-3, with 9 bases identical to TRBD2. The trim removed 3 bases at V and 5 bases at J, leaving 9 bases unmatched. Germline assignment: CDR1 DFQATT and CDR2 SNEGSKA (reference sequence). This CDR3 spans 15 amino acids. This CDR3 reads CSASRAGGPEDTQYF. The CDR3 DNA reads TGCAGTGCTAGCCGGGCGGGAGGGCCGGAAGATACGCAGTATTTT.

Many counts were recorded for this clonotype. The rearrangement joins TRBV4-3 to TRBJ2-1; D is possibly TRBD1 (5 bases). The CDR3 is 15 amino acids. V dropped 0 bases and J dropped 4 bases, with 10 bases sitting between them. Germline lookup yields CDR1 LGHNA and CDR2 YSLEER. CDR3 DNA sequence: TGCGCCAGCAGCCAAGATGGAAACAGGTACAATGAGCAGTTCTTC. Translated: CASSQDGNRYNEQFF.

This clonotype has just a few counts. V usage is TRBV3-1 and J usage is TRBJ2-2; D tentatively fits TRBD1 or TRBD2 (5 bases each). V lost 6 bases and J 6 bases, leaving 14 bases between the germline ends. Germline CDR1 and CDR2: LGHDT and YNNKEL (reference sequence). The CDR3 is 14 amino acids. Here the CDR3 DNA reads TGTGCCAGCAGTCCCCGTTGGGACGCCGGGGAGCTGTTTTTT. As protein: CASSPRWDAGELFF.

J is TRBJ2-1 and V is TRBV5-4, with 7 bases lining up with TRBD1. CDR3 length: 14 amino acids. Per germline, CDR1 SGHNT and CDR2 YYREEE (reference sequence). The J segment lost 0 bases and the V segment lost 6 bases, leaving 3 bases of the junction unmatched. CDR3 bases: TGTGCCAGCACGAGGGGGCGCTCCTACAATGAGCAGTTCTTC. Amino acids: CASTRGRSYNEQFF.

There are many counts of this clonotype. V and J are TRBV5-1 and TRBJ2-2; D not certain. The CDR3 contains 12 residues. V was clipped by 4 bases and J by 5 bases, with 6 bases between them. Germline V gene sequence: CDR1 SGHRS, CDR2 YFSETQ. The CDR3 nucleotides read TGCGCCAGCAGCACCTCTACCGGGGAGCTGTTTTTT. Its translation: CASSTSTGELFF.

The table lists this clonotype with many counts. The CDR3 is CSARIPDRSYEQYF. In DNA, the CDR3 is TGCAGTGCTAGAATTCCGGACAGGTCCTACGAGCAGTACTTC. This chain joins TRBV20-1 and TRBJ2-7; TRBD1 agrees at 7 bases. CDR3 length: 14 amino acids. Germline assignment: CDR1 DFQATT and CDR2 SNEGSKA (reference sequence). J lost 1 base, V lost 2 bases, and 5 bases had no gene match.

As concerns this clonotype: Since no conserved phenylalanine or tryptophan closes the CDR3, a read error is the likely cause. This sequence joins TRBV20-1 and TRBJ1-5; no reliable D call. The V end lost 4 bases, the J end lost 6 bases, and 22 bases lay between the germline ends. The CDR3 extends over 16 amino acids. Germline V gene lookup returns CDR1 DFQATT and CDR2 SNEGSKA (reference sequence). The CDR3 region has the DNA TGCAGTGCTACCTCTTCCGTATCAGCTAACAGTCAGCCCCAGCATGGT. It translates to CSATSSVSANSQPQHG.

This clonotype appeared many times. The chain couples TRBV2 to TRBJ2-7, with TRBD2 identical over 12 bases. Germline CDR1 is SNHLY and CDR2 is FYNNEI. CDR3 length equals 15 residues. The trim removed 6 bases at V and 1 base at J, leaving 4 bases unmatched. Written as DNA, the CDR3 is TGTGCCAGCAGGACTAGCGGGAGTATTTCCTACGAGCAGTACTTC. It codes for CASRTSGSISYEQYF.

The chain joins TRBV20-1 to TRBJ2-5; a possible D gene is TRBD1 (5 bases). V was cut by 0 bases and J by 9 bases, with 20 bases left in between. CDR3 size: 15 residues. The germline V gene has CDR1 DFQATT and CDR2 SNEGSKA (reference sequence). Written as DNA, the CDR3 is TGCAGTGCTAGAGATCATAGCTCGGCAGGGCAGCCCCAGTACTTC. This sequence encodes CSARDHSSAGQPQYF.

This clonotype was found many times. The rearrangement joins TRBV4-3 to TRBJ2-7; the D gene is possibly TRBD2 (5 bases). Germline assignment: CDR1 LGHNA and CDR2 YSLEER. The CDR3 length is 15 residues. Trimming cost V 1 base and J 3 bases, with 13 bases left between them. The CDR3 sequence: CASSQVEGSFYEQYF. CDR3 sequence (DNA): TGCGCCAGCAGCCAAGTAGAGGGCAGCTTCTACGAGCAGTACTTC.

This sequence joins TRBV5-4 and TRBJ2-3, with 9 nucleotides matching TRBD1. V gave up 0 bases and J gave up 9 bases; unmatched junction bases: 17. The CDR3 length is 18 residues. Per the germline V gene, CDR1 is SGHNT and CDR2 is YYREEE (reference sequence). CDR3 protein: CASSLAGQGLGGVGTQYF. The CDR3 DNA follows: TGTGCCAGCAGCTTGGCGGGACAGGGATTGGGCGGGGTGGGAACGCAGTATTTT.

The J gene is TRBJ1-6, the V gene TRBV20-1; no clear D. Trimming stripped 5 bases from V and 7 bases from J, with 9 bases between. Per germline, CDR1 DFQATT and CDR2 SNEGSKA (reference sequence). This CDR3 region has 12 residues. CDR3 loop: CSAPDPNSPLHF. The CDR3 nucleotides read TGCAGTGCTCCCGACCCAAATTCACCCCTCCACTTT.

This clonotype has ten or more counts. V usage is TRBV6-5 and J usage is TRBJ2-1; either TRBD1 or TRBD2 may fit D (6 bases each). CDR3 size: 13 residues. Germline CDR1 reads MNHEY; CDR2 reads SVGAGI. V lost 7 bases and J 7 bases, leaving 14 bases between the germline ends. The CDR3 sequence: CASNGGGKNEQFF. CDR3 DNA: TGTGCCAGCAATGGGGGCGGGAAGAATGAGCAGTTCTTC.

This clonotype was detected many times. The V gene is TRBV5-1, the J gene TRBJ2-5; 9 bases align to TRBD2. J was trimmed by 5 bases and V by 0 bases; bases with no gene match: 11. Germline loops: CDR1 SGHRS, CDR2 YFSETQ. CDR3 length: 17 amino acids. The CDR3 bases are TGCGCCAGCAGCTTGGGACTAGCGGAACTGGATCGGGAGACCCAGTACTTC. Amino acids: CASSLGLAELDRETQYF.

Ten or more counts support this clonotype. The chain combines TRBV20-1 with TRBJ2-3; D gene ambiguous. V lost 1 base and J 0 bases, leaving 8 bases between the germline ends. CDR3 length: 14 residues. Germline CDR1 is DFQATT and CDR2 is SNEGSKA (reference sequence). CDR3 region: CSARAMTSTDTQYF. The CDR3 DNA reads TGCAGTGCTAGAGCCATGACTAGCACAGATACGCAGTATTTT.

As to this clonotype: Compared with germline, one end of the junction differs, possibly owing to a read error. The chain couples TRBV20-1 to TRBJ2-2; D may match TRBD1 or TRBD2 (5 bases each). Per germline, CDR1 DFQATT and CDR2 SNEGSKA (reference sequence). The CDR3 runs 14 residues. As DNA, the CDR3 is TGCAGTGCCAAGGGACGTGCGAACACCGGGGAGCTGTCCTTT. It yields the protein CSAKGRANTGELSF.

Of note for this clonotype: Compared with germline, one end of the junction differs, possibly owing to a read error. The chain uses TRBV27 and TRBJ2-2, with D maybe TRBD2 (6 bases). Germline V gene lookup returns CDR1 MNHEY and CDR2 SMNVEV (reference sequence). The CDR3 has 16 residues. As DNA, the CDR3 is TGTGCCAGCAGTTTAAGGACCACCGCGAACACCGGGGGGCTGTTTTTT. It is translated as CASSLRTTANTGGLFF.

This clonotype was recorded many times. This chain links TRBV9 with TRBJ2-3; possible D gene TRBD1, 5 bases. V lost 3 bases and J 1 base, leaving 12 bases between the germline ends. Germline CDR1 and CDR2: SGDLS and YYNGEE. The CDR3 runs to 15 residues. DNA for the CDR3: TGTGCCAGCAGCGGGCCAAAACAGGGCACAGATACGCAGTATTTT. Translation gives CASSGPKQGTDTQYF.

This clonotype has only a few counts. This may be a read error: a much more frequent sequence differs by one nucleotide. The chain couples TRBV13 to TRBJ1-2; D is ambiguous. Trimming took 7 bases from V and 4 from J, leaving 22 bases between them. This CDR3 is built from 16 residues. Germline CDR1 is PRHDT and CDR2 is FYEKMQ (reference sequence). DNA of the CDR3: TGTGCCAGCACGAATCCGGCCAATCTCCGGTTCTATGGCTACACCTTC. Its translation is CASTNPANLRFYGYTF. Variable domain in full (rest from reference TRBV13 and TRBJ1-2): AAGVIQSPRHLIKEKRETATLKCYPIPRHDTVYWYQQGPGQDPQFLISFYEKMQSDKGSIPDRFSAQQFSDYHSELNMSSLELGDSALYFCASTNPANLRFYGYTFGSGTRLTVV.

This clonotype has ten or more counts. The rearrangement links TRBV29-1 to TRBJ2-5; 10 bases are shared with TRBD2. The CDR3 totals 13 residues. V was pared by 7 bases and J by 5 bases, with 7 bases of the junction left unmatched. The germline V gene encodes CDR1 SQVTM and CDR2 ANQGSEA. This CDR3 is CSAGTSAAETQYF. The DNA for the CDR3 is TGCAGCGCCGGGACTAGCGCCGCCGAGACCCAGTACTTC.

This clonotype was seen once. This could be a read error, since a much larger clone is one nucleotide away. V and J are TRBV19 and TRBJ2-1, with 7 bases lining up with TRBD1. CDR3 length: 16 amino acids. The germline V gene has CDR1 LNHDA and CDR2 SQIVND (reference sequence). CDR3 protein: CASSLSGTARYNERFF. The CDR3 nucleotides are TGTGCCAGTAGTCTTTCCGGGACAGCTCGTTACAATGAGCGGTTCTTC.

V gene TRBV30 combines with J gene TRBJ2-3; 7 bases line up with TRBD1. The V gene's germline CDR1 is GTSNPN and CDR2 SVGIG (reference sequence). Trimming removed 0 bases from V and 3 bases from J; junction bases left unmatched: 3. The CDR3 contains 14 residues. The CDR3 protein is CAWSVAGGTDTQYF. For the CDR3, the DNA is TGTGCCTGGAGTGTGGCAGGGGGTACAGATACGCAGTATTTT.

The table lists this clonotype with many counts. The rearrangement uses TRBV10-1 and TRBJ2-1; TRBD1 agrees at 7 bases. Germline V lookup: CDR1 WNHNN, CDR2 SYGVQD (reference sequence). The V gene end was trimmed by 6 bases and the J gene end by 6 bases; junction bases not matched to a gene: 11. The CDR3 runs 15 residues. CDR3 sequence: CASSVNQGVGNEQFF. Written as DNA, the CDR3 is TGCGCCAGCAGCGTTAATCAGGGGGTAGGCAATGAGCAGTTCTTC.

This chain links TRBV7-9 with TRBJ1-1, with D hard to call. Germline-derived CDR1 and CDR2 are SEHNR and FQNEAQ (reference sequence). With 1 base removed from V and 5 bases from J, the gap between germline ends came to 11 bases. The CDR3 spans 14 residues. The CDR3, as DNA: TGTGCCAGCAGCTTAGACGAGGGAGGGACTGAAGCTTTCTTT. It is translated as CASSLDEGGTEAFF.

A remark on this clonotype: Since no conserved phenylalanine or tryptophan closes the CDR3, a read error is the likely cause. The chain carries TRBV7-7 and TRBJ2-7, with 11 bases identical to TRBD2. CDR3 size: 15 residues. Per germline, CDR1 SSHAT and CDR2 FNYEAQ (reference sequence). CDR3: CASSPELAGEVEQYL. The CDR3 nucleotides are TGTGCTAGCAGCCCTGAACTAGCGGGAGAGGTTGAGCAGTACCTC.

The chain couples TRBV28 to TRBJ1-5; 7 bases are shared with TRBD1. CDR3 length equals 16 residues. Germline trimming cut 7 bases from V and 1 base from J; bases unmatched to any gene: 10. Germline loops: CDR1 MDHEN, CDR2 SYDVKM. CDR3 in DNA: TGTGCCAGCAATTATCAGGGGGAGCAAAGCAATCAGCCCCAGCATTTT. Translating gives CASNYQGEQSNQPQHF.